This T cell receptor (beta chain) appears in the sequencing data of a study of CD8+ T cells in alopecia areata (dated by TCRdb to the late 2010s). The study in broad terms: Treated patients were enrolled in an open-label pilot trial of oral tofacitinib at 5 to 10 mg twice daily for moderate-to-severe alopecia areata. In treated patients, disease severity was measured using the SALT score, which gives the percentage of scalp surface area affected. In humans, TCRbeta sequencing was performed on scalp tissue and on sorted CD4+ and CD8+ peripheral blood T cells from healthy controls and from patients with patchy or totalis/universalis alopecia areata. Scalp clonality was compared among normal scalp (n=4), patchy alopecia areata scalp (n=8), and alopecia totalis/universalis scalp (n=8). Tofacitinib was given for 6 to 18 months, followed by 6 months of follow-up off drug to assess delayed response and recurrence. The RNA source kit depended on sample type: the PAXgene miRNA kit for fixed scalp, the miRNeasy kit for PBMCs, and the RNeasy kit for mouse skin. The study used high-throughput TCRbeta sequencing to examine T cell clonal expansion in alopecia areata, in both the C3H/HeJ mouse model and human patients. TCRbeta CDR3 regions were amplified by immunoSEQ multiplex PCR using 35 Vbeta forward and 13 Jbeta reverse primers. Biopsies were taken from tofacitinib-treated patients at baseline and at 4 and 24 weeks of treatment, and a later scalp biopsy was taken in several of the tofacitinib-treated patients.

Sample time point, as interpreted from the label and publication: about 4 weeks on oral tofacitinib. The treatment or condition label for this specimen denotes: oral pan-JAK inhibitor, 5-10 mg twice daily. Lesional scalp punch biopsies and peripheral blood were obtained from alopecia areata patients. PBMCs were isolated by density centrifugation and stained for CD3, CD4 and CD8, and CD4+ and CD8+ T cells were sorted on a FACSAria. As for this clone: Its antigen remains undetermined. Base quality data are lacking; no much larger clone is found one base away.

Library preparation was by the immunoSEQ multiplex PCR assay. RNA was extracted from all samples and reverse transcribed into cDNA as template for TCR sequencing. SuperScript III was used to make first-strand cDNA, primed with a 2:1 mix of oligo-dT and random hexamers. Amplification bias was assessed with a synthetic immune receptor repertoire, and residual bias was removed computationally. The published analysis was carried out like this. Raw reads were preprocessed to remove errors, and CDR3 was defined by IMGT conventions from the conserved cysteine to phenylalanine. Clonality was calculated as 1 minus Shannon entropy normalized by log2 of the number of productive unique TCRs. Whether scalp clones were CD4 or CD8 was inferred by matching scalp TCRbeta sequences against CD4 and CD8 repertoires sorted from blood. TCRdb retrieved this table from immuneACCESS and kept in-frame rearrangements only. Not all clones are present; in checked studies, unresolved V genes account for under half, and no reason is known for the remainder. The V and J calls and the clone size are those of that table, but D and trimming were determined from the DNA. Recorded for this sample are around 120,000 clones; 53% of them occurred a single time. Of the sample, 0.46% is held by the ten largest clones.

Study-wide findings and limitations: Unlike mouse skin, which is dominated by gammadelta T cells, normal human skin has resident alphabeta T cells that are also sequenced, and this complicates analysis of the scalp TCR repertoire. With tofacitinib, both scalp clonality and the number of expanded CD8+ clones among the top 100 scalp clones went down significantly. The treated cohort was small, with a single nonresponder, so links between baseline CD8+ expansion and response need larger studies. Lesional scalp, especially in alopecia totalis/universalis, showed higher clonality and more expanded CD8+ clones than normal scalp, suggesting antigenic drive. TCR sequences shared between patients were less clear than in mice, possibly partly because of HLA diversity in the patient population. During tofacitinib treatment, many expanded lesional clones remained in scalp and blood, and this persistence may partly explain relapse after treatment is stopped.

V is reduced by 4 bases and J by 4 bases, leaving a spacing of 16 bases between them. Sequences SQVTM (CDR1) and ANQGSEA (CDR2) are obtained from the germline V gene. The CDR3 measures 14 amino acids from cysteine to phenylalanine. Solely the CDR3 DNA is kept, with 42 bases framed from the first base. The source of this sequence is a human donor with alopecia areata. Here the chain combines TRBV29-1 and TRBJ1-1; the D gene cannot be named for sure. The sequences come from CD4+ T cells sorted from blood, collected at week 4, from a patient treated with tofacitinib. The nucleotide sequence is given as TGCAGCGTTGCAACGCCGGGAAGCCCCACTGAAGCTTTCTTT. The encoded protein is CSVATPGSPTEAFF.